This T cell receptor beta chain derives from a study of monozygotic twins with cystic fibrosis. General observations from the study: No link emerged between shared CDR3 counts and age, concordance or severity. Monozygotic CF twin pairs shared significantly more nucleotide-identical clonotypes than unrelated CF individuals did. Clonality was generally low (median around 0.009), higher in the most severe patients.

The CDR3 sequence is 16 residues long. V shed 0 bases and J shed 2 bases, with 8 bases lying between them. Germline assignment: CDR1 MNHEY and CDR2 SVGAGI. This clone occurred once. Its target is not known. TCRdb's table, derived via immunoSEQ multiplex PCR, lists solely in-frame clones and lacks some. The data show 30,000 to 40,000 clones, with about 89% seen just once and 0.19% held by the top ten. Sequenced material: blood. The receptor was derived from a boy aged 2 to 9 with cystic fibrosis. The chain joins TRBV6-5 to TRBJ1-6, with a possible D match to TRBD1 (6 bases). Here the CDR3 reads CASSYSGGPYNSPLHF. The DNA for the CDR3 is TGTGCCAGCAGTTACTCCGGGGGCCCCTATAATTCACCCCTCCACTTT.